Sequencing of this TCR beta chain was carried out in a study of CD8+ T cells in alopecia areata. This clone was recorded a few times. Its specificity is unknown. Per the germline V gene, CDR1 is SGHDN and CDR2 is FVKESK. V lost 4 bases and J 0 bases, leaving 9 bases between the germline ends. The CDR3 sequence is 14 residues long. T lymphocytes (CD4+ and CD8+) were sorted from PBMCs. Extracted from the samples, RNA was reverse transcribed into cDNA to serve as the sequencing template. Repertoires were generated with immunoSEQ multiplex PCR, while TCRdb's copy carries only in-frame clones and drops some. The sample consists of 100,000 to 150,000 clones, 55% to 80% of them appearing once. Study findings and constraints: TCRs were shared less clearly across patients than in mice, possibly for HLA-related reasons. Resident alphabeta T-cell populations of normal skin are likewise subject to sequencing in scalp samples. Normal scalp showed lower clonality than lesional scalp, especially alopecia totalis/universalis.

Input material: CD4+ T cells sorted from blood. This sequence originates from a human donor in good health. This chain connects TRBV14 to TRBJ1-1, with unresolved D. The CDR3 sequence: CASSLGQLNTEAFF. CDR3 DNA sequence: TGTGCCAGCAGCCTGGGTCAACTGAACACTGAAGCTTTCTTT.